This TCR beta chain was sequenced in a study of Graves' ophthalmopathy and Graves' hyperthyroidism. The V gene end was trimmed by 3 bases and the J gene end by 1 base; junction bases not matched to a gene: 7. The CDR3 covers 16 residues. Amplified TCR beta CDR3 regions were obtained using RNA transcripts as template. The authors performed first-round RT-PCR with HTBI primers and then a second-round multiplex PCR. TCRdb analysed the multiplex PCR reads with MiXCR anew, one entry per CDR3 protein. Found here are about 620,000 distinct CDR3 sequences, about 20% of them singletons; the top ten hold roughly 6.9%. Being free of ophthalmopathy for 18 months of follow-up defined stable hyperthyroidism.

The chain couples TRBV12-3 or TRBV12-4 to TRBJ1-1; 8 nucleotides match TRBD1. The sequence was obtained from a young woman with stable Graves' hyperthyroidism. Some clones in this sample may be carry-over from other donors' samples. Sequenced material: peripheral blood. The CDR3 reads CASSLGQELWNTEAFF. In nucleotides, the CDR3 is TGTGCCAGCAGTTTGGGACAGGAGCTCTGGAACACTGAAGCTTTCTTT.